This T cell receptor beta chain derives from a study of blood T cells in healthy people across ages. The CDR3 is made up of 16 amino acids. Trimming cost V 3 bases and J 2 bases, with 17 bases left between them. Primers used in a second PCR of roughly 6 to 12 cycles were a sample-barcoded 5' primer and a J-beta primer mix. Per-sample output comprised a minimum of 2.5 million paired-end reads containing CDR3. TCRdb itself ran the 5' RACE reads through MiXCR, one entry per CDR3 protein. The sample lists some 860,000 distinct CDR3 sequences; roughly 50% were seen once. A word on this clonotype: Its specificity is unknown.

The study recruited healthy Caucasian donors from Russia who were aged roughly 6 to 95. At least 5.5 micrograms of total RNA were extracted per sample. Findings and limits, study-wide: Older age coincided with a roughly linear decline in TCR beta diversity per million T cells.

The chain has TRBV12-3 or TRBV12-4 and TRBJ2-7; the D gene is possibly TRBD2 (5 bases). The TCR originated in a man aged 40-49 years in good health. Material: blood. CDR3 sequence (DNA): TGTGCCAGCAGTTTCATTAGTACTAGGGTGGCCTACGAGCAGTACTTC. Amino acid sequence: CASSFISTRVAYEQYF.